By sample fraction, the clone carrying this T cell receptor (beta chain) is medium-sized. The data are from a study of metastatic and nonmetastatic thyroid tumors. For the study at large: Repertoires of blood and of tissue (tumor or nodule) from malignant and benign thyroid patients were compared.

No patient received treatment before thyroid surgery. MiXCR was used by TCRdb to re-call the PCR reads. The sample has roughly 34,000 clones; roughly 22% are singletons. This sequence originates from a male donor with papillary thyroid cancer or a benign thyroid nodule (not recorded which). Some clones in this sample may be carry-over from other donors' samples. The material sequenced was tumor tissue.

The CDR3 bases are TGTGCCAGCAGTGGGAGAGTTGGTGAGCAGTTCTTC. Protein: CASSGRVGEQFF. The rearrangement uses TRBV6-2 or TRBV6-3 and TRBJ2-1; D is possibly TRBD2 (5 bases). Trimming removed 5 bases at V and 9 bases at J, with 11 bases between. CDR1 is MNHEY and CDR2 is SVGEGT in the germline V gene. The CDR3 covers 12 residues.